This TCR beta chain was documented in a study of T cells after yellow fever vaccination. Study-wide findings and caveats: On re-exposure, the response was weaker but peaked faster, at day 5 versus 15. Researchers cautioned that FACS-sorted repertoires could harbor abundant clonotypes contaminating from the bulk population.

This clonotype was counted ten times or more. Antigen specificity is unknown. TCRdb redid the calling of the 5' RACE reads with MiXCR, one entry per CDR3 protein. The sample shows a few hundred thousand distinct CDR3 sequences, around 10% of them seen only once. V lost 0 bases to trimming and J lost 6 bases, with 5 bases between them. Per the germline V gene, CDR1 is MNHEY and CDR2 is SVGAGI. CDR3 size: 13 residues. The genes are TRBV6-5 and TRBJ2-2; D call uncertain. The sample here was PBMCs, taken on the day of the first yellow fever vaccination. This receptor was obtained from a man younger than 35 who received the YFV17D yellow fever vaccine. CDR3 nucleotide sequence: TGTGCCAGCAGTTACTCTATGGCCGGGGAGCTGTTTTTT. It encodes CASSYSMAGELFF.